A single sample is the source of the 20 T cell receptor beta chains below, sequenced in a study of blood T cell repertoires in COVID-19. Clones were sequenced by immunoSEQ multiplex PCR, and TCRdb holds only the in-frame ones, with some missing. The table includes fewer than 100,000 clones, 87% detected once. Sequenced input: peripheral blood. The receptors were gathered from a man between 65 and 85 years old with acute or convalescent COVID-19.

The rearrangement links TRBV2 to TRBJ2-2; 12 nucleotides agree with TRBD2. J gave up 4 bases and V 5 bases, and 5 bases lay outside the gene matches. Germline CDR1 is SNHLY and CDR2 is FYNNEI. The CDR3 runs to 16 residues. The CDR3 region is CASSLTSGGRTGELFF. The DNA of the CDR3 is TGTGCCAGCAGTTTGACTAGCGGGGGCCGCACCGGGGAGCTGTTTTTT.

DNA for the CDR3: TGTGCCAGCAGTTTGCGACCAACAGGGGGCACTGAAGCTTTCTTT. Translating gives CASSLRPTGGTEAFF. The J gene is TRBJ1-1, the V gene TRBV28, with 8 bases that match TRBD1. Germline V gene sequence: CDR1 MDHEN, CDR2 SYDVKM. This CDR3 has 15 residues. The V segment lost 3 bases and the J segment 4 bases; nucleotides outside the gene matches: 7.

The chain employs TRBV7-9 and TRBJ1-2; 9 bases agree with TRBD1. This CDR3 has 14 amino acids. The junction had 6 bases not matched to a gene; V was cut back by 3 bases and J by 7 bases. The germline V gene has CDR1 SEHNR and CDR2 FQNEAQ (reference sequence). The CDR3 loop is CASSLPDRGGGYTF. DNA for the CDR3: TGTGCCAGCAGCTTGCCGGACAGGGGAGGTGGCTACACCTTC.

V gene TRBV2 combines with J gene TRBJ1-4; unclear D gene. There are 14 residues in the CDR3. V was shortened by 5 bases and J by 4 bases, with 11 bases between the two germline ends. Germline lookup yields CDR1 SNHLY and CDR2 FYNNEI. The CDR3 loop reads CASSIDFFNEKLFF. CDR3 nucleotides: TGTGCCAGCAGTATCGACTTCTTTAATGAAAAACTGTTTTTT.

This sequence joins TRBV7-2 and TRBJ1-2; D unclear. This CDR3 contains 14 residues. CDR1 is SGHTA, CDR2 FQGNSA, per germline. Trimming removed 1 base from V and 2 bases from J, with 8 bases in between. The CDR3 spells CASSLGWENYGYTF. CDR3 bases: TGTGCCAGCAGCTTAGGGTGGGAGAACTATGGCTACACCTTC.

V and J are TRBV5-1 and TRBJ2-1; maybe TRBD2 (5 bases). Germline CDR1 reads SGHRS; CDR2 reads YFSETQ. The germline V and J ends were trimmed by 0 bases and 0 bases, with 7 bases remaining between them. CDR3 size: 15 residues. CDR3 DNA: TGCGCCAGCAGCTTGGGTGGGAGCTCCTACAATGAGCAGTTCTTC. Its translation is CASSLGGSSYNEQFF.

This chain uses TRBV7-9 with TRBJ1-1; D remains ambiguous. Trimming left V 2 bases short and J 2 bases short, with 9 bases between. The CDR3 extends over 14 amino acids. The germline V gene encodes CDR1 SEHNR and CDR2 FQNEAQ (reference sequence). The CDR3 protein is CASSLTGINTEAFF. The CDR3 nucleotides are TGTGCCAGCAGCTTAACGGGGATTAACACTGAAGCTTTCTTT.

This clone showed up just once. J is TRBJ2-1 and V is TRBV3-1 (or the pseudogene TRBV3-2), with 7 nucleotides matching TRBD1. V was clipped by 4 bases and J by 9 bases; unmatched bases: 9. In germline, CDR1 is LGHDT, CDR2 YNNKEL (reference sequence). The CDR3 is made up of 14 amino acids. The CDR3 nucleotides read TGTGCCAGCAGCCCTCGACAGGGATCCGGTGAGCAGTTCTTC. Residues: CASSPRQGSGEQFF.

This sequence joins TRBV30 and TRBJ1-4; 7 nucleotides agree with TRBD1. Unmatched junction bases numbered 6, after V lost 2 bases and J lost 3 bases. Per the germline V gene, CDR1 is GTSNPN and CDR2 is SVGIG (reference sequence). The CDR3 contains 15 residues. CDR3 nucleotides: TGTGCCTGGAGTATAAACAGGGGTCCTAATGAAAAACTGTTTTTT. This gives the protein CAWSINRGPNEKLFF.

The rearrangement uses TRBV6-5 and TRBJ2-5; tentatively, D is TRBD1 (5 bases). The germline V and J ends were trimmed by 5 bases and 5 bases, with 18 bases remaining between them. Germline V gene sequence: CDR1 MNHEY, CDR2 SVGAGI. This CDR3 region has 15 residues. The CDR3 nucleotides read TGTGCCAGCAGTCGCTCCCAGGGTCGGCTGGAGACCCAGTACTTC. Translating it yields CASSRSQGRLETQYF.

The chain combines TRBV5-4 with TRBJ2-1; 9 nucleotides agree with TRBD1. This CDR3 has 15 amino acids. Trimming removed 1 base from V and 8 bases from J; junction bases left unmatched: 7. CDR1 and CDR2 (germline): SGHNT, YYREEE (reference sequence). CDR3 region: CASSLRDRVSYEQFF. Written as DNA, the CDR3 is TGTGCCAGCAGCTTGAGGGACAGGGTGAGCTATGAGCAGTTCTTC.

This clone was seen a handful of times. This sequence joins TRBV10-3 and TRBJ1-2; maybe TRBD1 (5 bases). Between the trimmed V and J ends, which lost 0 bases and 2 bases, there was a span of 19 bases. The CDR3 is 18 residues long. Germline V gives CDR1 ENHRY, CDR2 SYGVKD. CDR3 DNA sequence: TGTGCCATCAGTGAGTCGACATTACGGATGACAGAGAACTATGGCTACACCTTC. This sequence encodes CAISESTLRMTENYGYTF.

A single count supports this clone. The rearrangement links TRBV18 to TRBJ2-5; TRBD1 agrees at 9 bases. Trimming removed 3 bases from V and 5 bases from J; junction bases left unmatched: 10. Germline assignment: CDR1 KGHSH and CDR2 LQKENI. The CDR3 covers 16 residues. CDR3 in DNA: TGTGCCAGCTCACCGGGACAGGGAGGGTTGCAGGAGACCCAGTACTTC. Translation gives CASSPGQGGLQETQYF.

The CDR3 sequence: CASSSPGGAGDQPQHF. CDR3 in DNA: TGTGCCAGCAGTTCCCCTGGGGGGGCCGGGGATCAGCCCCAGCATTTT. The V call is TRBV28, the J call TRBJ1-5; the D gene is possibly TRBD1 (6 bases). V was cut by 4 bases and J by 5 bases, with 18 bases left in between. The germline V gene has CDR1 MDHEN and CDR2 SYDVKM. This CDR3 contains 16 residues.

The rearrangement uses TRBV5-8 and TRBJ2-1; no clear D gene. CDR1 and CDR2 from the germline V gene are SGHTS and YDEGEE. V lost 4 bases, J lost 0 bases, and 11 bases lay in between. The length of the CDR3 is 15 residues. CDR3 bases: TGTGCCAGCAGCGTACACCTCAGCTCCTACAATGAGCAGTTCTTC. It is translated as CASSVHLSSYNEQFF.

J is TRBJ2-7 and V is TRBV5-1; D might be TRBD1 (6 bases). V gave up 4 bases and J gave up 2 bases, with 13 bases separating them. The CDR3 runs to 14 residues. Germline assignment: CDR1 SGHRS and CDR2 YFSETQ. The CDR3 coding sequence is TGCGCCAGCAGCCCCAGGGGTCGGACCTACGAGCAGTACTTC. Residues: CASSPRGRTYEQYF.

This sequence joins TRBV21-1 and TRBJ2-2; whether TRBD1, the table's D call, matches the DNA was not checked. TRBV21-1 is a listed pseudogene. The CDR3 has 13 residues. The DNA of the CDR3 is TGTGCCAGCCTACAGGGGGCAGCCGGGGAGCTGTTTTTT. Its protein is CASLQGAAGELFF.

This rearrangement joins TRBV3-1 (or the pseudogene TRBV3-2) to TRBJ2-3; the match to TRBD2 covers 10 bases. V dropped 0 bases and J dropped 4; count of bases not matched to a gene: 13. The length of the CDR3 is 19 residues. Looked up from germline, CDR1 is LGHDT and CDR2 is YNNKEL (reference sequence). This CDR3 is CASSQDRAGGLFISDTQYF. CDR3 DNA: TGTGCCAGCAGCCAAGATCGAGCGGGGGGGCTGTTTATCTCAGATACGCAGTATTTT.

This chain joins TRBV6-5 and TRBJ1-4; D is possibly TRBD1 (6 bases). This CDR3 is 13 amino acids long. V was shortened by 8 bases and J by 12 bases, with 19 bases between the two germline ends. Germline CDR1 MNHEY, CDR2 SVGAGI. The CDR3 protein is CASRTGLSGELFF. In DNA, the CDR3 is TGTGCCAGCCGTACGGGCCTCTCAGGGGAACTGTTTTTT.

The chain employs TRBV25-1 and TRBJ2-1, with 10 bases identical to TRBD2. The junction had 5 bases not matched to a gene; V was cut back by 1 base and J by 5 bases. CDR1 and CDR2 (germline): MGHDK, SYGVNS. The CDR3 consists of 16 residues. For the CDR3, the DNA is TGTGCCAGCAGTGAATGGTTAGCGGGGGGAAACAATGAGCAGTTCTTC. Protein sequence: CASSEWLAGGNNEQFF.